The source of this T cell receptor (beta chain) is a study of T cell responses to AZD1222 COVID-19 vaccine. Overall study: Second doses that came at about 4 or about 12 weeks were put together. Study outcomes and limitations: Increased Spike-specific TCR breadth and depth were observed after two AZD1222 doses. Most donors were white British and more were female, and clonal diversity was possibly underestimated. Of the AZD1222 recipients, only five to seven were seropositive at baseline.

With regard to this clone: The antigen remains undetermined.

This CDR3 has 14 residues. Germline CDR1 MNHEY, CDR2 SMNVEV (reference sequence). The V and J ends lost 6 bases and 2 bases, in that order; junction bases with no gene match: 5. Using immunoSEQ multiplex PCR, the repertoire was profiled, and TCRdb retains in-frame clones only, with some absent. The sample contains some 200,000 clones, approximately 95% of which appear only once. The sequence was obtained from an adult in good health. The material was peripheral blood, obtained on day 0 of AZD1222 vaccination. The V and J genes are TRBV27 and TRBJ1-2, with TRBD1 identical over 8 bases. This CDR3 reads CASRGDRRNYGYTF. The DNA for the CDR3 is TGTGCCAGCAGAGGGGACAGGCGAAACTATGGCTACACCTTC.